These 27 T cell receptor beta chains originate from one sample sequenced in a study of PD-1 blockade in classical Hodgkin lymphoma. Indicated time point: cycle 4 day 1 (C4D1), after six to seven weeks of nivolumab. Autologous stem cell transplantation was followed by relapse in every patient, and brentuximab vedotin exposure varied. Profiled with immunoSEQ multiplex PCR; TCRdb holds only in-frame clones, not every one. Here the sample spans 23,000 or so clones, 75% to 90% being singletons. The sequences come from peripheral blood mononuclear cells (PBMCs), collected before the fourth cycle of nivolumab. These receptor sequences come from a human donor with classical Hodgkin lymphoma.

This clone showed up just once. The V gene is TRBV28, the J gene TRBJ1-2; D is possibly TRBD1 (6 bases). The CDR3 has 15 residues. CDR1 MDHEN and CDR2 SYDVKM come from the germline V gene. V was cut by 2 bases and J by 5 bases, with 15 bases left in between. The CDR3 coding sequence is TGTGCCAGCAGTTTACTGAACAGGGTCGTATATGGCTACACCTTC. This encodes CASSLLNRVVYGYTF.

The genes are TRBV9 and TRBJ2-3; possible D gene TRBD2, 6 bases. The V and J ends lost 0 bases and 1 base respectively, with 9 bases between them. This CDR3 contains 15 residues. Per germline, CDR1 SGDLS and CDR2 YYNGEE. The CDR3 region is CASSVVGSGTDTQYF. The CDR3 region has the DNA TGTGCCAGCAGCGTAGTCGGGAGTGGCACAGATACGCAGTATTTT.

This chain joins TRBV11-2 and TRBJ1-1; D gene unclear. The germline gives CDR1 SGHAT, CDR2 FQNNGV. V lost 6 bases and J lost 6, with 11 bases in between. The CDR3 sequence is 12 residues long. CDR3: CASSSNRAEAFF. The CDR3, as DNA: TGTGCCAGCAGTTCTAACAGAGCTGAAGCTTTCTTT.

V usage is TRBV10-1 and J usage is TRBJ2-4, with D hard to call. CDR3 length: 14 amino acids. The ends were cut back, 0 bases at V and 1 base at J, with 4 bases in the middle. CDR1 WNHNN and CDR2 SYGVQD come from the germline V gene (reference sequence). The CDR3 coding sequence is TGCGCCAGCAGTGAGTCAGGGGCCAAAAACATTCAGTACTTC. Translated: CASSESGAKNIQYF.

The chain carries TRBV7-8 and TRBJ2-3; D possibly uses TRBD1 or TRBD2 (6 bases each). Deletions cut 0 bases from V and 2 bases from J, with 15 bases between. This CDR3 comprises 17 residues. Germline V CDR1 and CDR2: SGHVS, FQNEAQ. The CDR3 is CASSLAGGTRITDTQYF. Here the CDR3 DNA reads TGTGCCAGCAGCTTAGCAGGGGGGACGAGGATCACAGATACGCAGTATTTT. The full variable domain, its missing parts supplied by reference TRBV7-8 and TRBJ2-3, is GAGVSQSPRYKVAKRGQDVALRCDPISGHVSLFWYQQALGQGPEFLTYFQNEAQLDKSGLPSDRFFAERPEGSVSTLKIQRTQQEDSAVYLCASSLAGGTRITDTQYFGPGTRLTVL.

Written as DNA, the CDR3 is TGTGCCAGCAGCTTGATTTTGAACAATGAGCAGTTCTTC. Translation: CASSLILNNEQFF. This rearrangement joins TRBV5-6 to TRBJ2-1; D uncertain. Germline assignment: CDR1 SGHDT and CDR2 YYEEEE. Trimming cost V 1 base and J 5 bases, with 7 bases left between them. This CDR3 region has 13 residues.

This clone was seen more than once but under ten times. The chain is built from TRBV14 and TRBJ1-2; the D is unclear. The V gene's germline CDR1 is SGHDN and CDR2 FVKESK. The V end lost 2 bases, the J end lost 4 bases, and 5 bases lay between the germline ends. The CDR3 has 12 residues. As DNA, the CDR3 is TGTGCCAGCAGCCAACGGACCTATGGCTACACCTTC. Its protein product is CASSQRTYGYTF. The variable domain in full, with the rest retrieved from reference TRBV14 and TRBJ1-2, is EAGVTQFPSHSVIEKGQTVTLRCDPISGHDNLYWYRRVMGKEIKFLLHFVKESKQDESGMPNNRFLAERTGGTYSTLKVQPAELEDSGVYFCASSQRTYGYTFGSGTRLTVV.

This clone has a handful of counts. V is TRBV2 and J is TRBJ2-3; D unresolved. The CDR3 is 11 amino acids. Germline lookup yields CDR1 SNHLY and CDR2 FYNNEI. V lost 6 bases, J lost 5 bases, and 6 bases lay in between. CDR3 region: CASSTLDTQYF. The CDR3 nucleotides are TGTGCCAGCAGCACTTTAGATACGCAGTATTTT.

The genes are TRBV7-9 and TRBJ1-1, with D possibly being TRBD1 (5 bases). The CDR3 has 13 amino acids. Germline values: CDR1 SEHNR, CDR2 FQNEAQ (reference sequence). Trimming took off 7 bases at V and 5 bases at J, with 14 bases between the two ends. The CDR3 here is CASTSGGGTEAFF. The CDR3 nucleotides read TGTGCCAGCACCTCGGGGGGAGGGACTGAAGCTTTCTTT.

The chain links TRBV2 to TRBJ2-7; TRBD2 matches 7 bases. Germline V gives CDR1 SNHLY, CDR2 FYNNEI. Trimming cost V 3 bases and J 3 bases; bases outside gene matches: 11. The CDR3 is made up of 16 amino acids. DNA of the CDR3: TGTGCCAGCAGTGATCACCGGGGAGGGTGGGTCTACGAGCAGTACTTC. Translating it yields CASSDHRGGWVYEQYF.

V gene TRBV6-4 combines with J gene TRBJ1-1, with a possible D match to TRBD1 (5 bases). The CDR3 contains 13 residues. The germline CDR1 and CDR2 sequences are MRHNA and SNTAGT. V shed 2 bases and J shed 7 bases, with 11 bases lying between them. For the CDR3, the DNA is TGTGCCAGCAGTGACGGGGATGGGGGTGAAGCTTTCTTT. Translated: CASSDGDGGEAFF.

CDR3 DNA: TGTGCCAACCGCCCCGAGGGTAGGGCAGGAGGCTACACCTTC. The encoded protein is CANRPEGRAGGYTF. This chain uses TRBV10-3 with TRBJ1-2; unclear D gene. The germline CDR1 and CDR2 sequences are ENHRY and SYGVKD. The CDR3 covers 14 residues. V lost 10 bases and J lost 8, with 23 bases in between.

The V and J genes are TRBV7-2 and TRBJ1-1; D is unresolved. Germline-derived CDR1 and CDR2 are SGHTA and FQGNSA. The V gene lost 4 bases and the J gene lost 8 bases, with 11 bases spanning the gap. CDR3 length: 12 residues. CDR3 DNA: TGTGCCAGCAGCTCGTACGGAAAAGAAGCTTTCTTT. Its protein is CASSSYGKEAFF.

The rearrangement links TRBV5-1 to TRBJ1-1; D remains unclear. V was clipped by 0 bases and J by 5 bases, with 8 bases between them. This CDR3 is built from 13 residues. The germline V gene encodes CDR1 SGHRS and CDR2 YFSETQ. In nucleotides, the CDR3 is TGCGCCAGCAGCTTGGGGGAAGAGACTGAAGCTTTCTTT. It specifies CASSLGEETEAFF.

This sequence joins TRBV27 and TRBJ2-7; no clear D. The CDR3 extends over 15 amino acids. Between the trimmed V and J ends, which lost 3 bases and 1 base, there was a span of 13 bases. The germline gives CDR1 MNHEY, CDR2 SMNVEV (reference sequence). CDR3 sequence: CASSFIGFSSYEQYF. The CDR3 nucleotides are TGTGCCAGCAGTTTCATCGGTTTCTCTTCCTACGAGCAGTACTTC.

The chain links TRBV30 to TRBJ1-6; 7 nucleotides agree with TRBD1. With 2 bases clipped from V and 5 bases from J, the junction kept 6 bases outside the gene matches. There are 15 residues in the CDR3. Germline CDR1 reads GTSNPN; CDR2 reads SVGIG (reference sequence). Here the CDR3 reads CAWSKPGGHNSPLHF. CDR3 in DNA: TGTGCCTGGAGTAAGCCAGGGGGGCATAATTCACCCCTCCACTTT.

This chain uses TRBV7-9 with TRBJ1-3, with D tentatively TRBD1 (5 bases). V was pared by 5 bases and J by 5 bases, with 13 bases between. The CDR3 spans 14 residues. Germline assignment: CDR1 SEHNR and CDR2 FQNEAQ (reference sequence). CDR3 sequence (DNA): TGTGCCAGCAGCCTCCGGGACTTGAGAAACACCATATATTTT. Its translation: CASSLRDLRNTIYF. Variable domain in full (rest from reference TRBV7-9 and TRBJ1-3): DTGVSQNPRHKITKRGQNVTFRCDPISEHNRLYWYRQTLGQGPEFLTYFQNEAQLEKSRLLSDRFSAERPKGSFSTLEIQRTEQGDSAMYLCASSLRDLRNTIYFGEGSWLTVV.

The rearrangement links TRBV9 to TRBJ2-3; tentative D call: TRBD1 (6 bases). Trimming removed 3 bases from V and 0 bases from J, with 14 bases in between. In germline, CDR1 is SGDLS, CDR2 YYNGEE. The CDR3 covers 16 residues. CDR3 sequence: CASSDNRVTSTDTQYF. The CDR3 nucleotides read TGTGCCAGCAGCGATAACAGGGTTACTAGCACAGATACGCAGTATTTT.

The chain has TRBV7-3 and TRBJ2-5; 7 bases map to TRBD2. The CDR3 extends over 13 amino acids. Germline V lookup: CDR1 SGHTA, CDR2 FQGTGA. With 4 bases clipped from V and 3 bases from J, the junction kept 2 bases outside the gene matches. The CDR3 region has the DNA TGTGCCAGCAGCTGGACTAGAGAAGAGACCCAGTACTTC. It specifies CASSWTREETQYF.

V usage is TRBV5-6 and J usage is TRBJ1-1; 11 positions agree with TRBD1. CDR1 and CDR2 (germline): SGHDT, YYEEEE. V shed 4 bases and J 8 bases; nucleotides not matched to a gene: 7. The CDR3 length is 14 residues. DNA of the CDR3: TGTGCCAGCAGCCTAGCGGACAGGGGGCCAGAAGCTTTCTTT. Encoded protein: CASSLADRGPEAFF.

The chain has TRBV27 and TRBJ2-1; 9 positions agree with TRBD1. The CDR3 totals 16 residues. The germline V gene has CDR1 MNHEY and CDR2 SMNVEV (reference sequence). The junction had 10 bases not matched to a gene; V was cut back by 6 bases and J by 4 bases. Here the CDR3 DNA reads TGTGCCAGCAGGCCCGCCGGGACAGGGACATACAATGAGCAGTTCTTC. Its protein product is CASRPAGTGTYNEQFF.

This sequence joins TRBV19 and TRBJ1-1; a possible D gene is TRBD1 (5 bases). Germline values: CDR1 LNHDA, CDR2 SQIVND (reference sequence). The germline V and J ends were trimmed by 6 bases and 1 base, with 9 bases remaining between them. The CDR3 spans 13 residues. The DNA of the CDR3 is TGTGCCAGTAGGGCAGGGACGAACACTGAAGCTTTCTTT. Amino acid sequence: CASRAGTNTEAFF.

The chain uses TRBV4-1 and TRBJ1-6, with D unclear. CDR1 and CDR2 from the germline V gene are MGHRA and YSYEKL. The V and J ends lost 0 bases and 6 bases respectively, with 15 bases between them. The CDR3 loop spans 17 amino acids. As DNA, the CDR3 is TGCGCCAGCAGCCAAGACCCTAAGGACGCGTTTAATTCACCCCTCCACTTT. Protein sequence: CASSQDPKDAFNSPLHF.

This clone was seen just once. The chain's CDR3 is CASSSDPGYNEQFF. Here the CDR3 DNA reads TGTGCCAGCAGCTCGGACCCGGGGTACAATGAGCAGTTCTTC. The chain is built from TRBV7-3 and TRBJ2-1; possible D gene TRBD2, 5 bases. CDR1 is SGHTA and CDR2 is FQGTGA in the germline V gene. The CDR3 length is 14 residues. Trimming removed 4 bases at V and 4 bases at J, with 11 bases between.

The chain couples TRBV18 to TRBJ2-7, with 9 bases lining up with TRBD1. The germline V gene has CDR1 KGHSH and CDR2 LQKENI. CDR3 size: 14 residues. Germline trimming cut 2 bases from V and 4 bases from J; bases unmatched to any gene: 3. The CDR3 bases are TGTGCCAGCTCACCAGGGACAGGGAATTACGAGCAGTACTTC. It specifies CASSPGTGNYEQYF.

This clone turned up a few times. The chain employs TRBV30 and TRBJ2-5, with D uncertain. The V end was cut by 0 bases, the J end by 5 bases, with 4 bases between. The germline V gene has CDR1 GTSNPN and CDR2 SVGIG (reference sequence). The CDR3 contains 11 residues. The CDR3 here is CAWSVGETQYF. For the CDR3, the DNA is TGTGCCTGGAGTGTTGGGGAGACCCAGTACTTC.

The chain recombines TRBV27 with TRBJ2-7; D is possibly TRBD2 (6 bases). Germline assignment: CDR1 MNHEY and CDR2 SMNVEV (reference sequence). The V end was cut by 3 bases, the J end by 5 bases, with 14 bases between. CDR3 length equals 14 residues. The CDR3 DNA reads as TGTGCCAGCAGTTTCTCGGCGGGACGCGACGAGCAGTACTTC. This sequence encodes CASSFSAGRDEQYF.